The 29 T cell receptor beta chains below were found in one sample sequenced in a study of OX40 agonist ivuxolimab in advanced cancers. Measured with immunoSEQ multiplex PCR; TCRdb has only the in-frame clones, and not every one. The sample contains approximately 64,000 clones, just over 85% of which appear only once. The material was CD4+ or CD8+ T cells sorted from blood, obtained in a trial of the OX40 agonist ivuxolimab. The receptors were sampled from an adult with an advanced solid tumor such as melanoma, head and neck, liver or kidney cancer.

The chain is built from TRBV5-4 and TRBJ2-5, with D unclear. Germline CDR1 and CDR2: SGHNT and YYREEE (reference sequence). The CDR3 has 13 residues. Trimming left V 1 base short and J 2 bases short, with 6 bases between. The CDR3 sequence is CASSLPEQETQYF. CDR3 DNA: TGTGCCAGCAGCTTGCCAGAACAAGAGACCCAGTACTTC.

This rearrangement joins TRBV15 to TRBJ2-7; D is unclear. The CDR3 totals 18 residues. The germline V gene has CDR1 LNHNV and CDR2 YYDKDF (reference sequence). With 0 bases removed from V and 1 base from J, the gap between germline ends came to 19 bases. The CDR3 here is CATSRDLQRRSGSYEQYF. In DNA form, the CDR3 reads TGTGCCACCAGCAGAGATCTTCAACGAAGGTCTGGTTCCTACGAGCAGTACTTC.

The chain couples TRBV16 to TRBJ1-1, with 9 positions matching TRBD1. The CDR3 sequence is 17 residues long. V was pared by 4 bases and J by 5 bases, with 14 bases of the junction left unmatched. Germline V gene sequence: CDR1 KGHSY, CDR2 FQNENV. The CDR3 DNA is TGTGCCAGCAGCCCCAGGGGGACAGGGTATTTTCTTACTGAAGCTTTCTTT. Translating it yields CASSPRGTGYFLTEAFF.

The chain recombines TRBV27 with TRBJ1-1; D not certain. CDR3 size: 14 residues. The germline V gene encodes CDR1 MNHEY and CDR2 SMNVEV (reference sequence). Trimming removed 2 bases from V and 2 bases from J, with 9 bases in between. The CDR3 reads CASSLSRVNTEAFF. The DNA for the CDR3 is TGTGCCAGCAGTTTAAGTAGGGTTAACACTGAAGCTTTCTTT.

Remarks on this clone: Other DNA variants within this sample encode the same CDR3. Here the CDR3 DNA reads TGTGCCAGCAGCGTGGCCGGGGGAAACGAGCAGTACTTC. Protein sequence: CASSVAGGNEQYF. The chain is built from TRBV9 and TRBJ2-7; tentative D call: TRBD2 (6 bases). Germline V lookup: CDR1 SGDLS, CDR2 YYNGEE. The V end was cut by 2 bases, the J end by 5 bases, with 11 bases between. This CDR3 spans 13 amino acids.

This chain uses TRBV6-1 with TRBJ1-1; 7 nucleotides match TRBD1. Germline assignment: CDR1 MNHNS and CDR2 SASEGT. The CDR3 sequence is 13 residues long. V dropped 4 bases and J dropped 7; count of bases not matched to a gene: 6. CDR3 DNA: TGTGCCAGCAGTGGACAGGGTGTCGGTGAAGCTTTCTTT. Encoded protein: CASSGQGVGEAFF.

The chain carries TRBV7-2 and TRBJ2-1, with D unclear. V lost 1 base and J lost 2, with 6 bases in between. This CDR3 spans 14 amino acids. Germline V gene sequence: CDR1 SGHTA, CDR2 FQGNSA. CDR3 DNA sequence: TGTGCCAGCAGCTTAGGTAGTACCTACAATGAGCAGTTCTTC. This gives the protein CASSLGSTYNEQFF.

The CDR3 sequence is CASSERGQVGNTGELFF. In DNA, the CDR3 is TGTGCCAGCAGTGAAAGGGGACAGGTCGGGAACACCGGGGAGCTGTTTTTT. The rearrangement uses TRBV2 and TRBJ2-2; 8 bases agree with TRBD1. CDR3 length equals 17 residues. Germline trimming cut 2 bases from V and 1 base from J; bases unmatched to any gene: 6. The germline gives CDR1 SNHLY, CDR2 FYNNEI.

This chain links TRBV30 with TRBJ1-2; D is unclear. Trimming took 2 bases from V and 8 from J, leaving 6 bases between them. The CDR3 consists of 10 residues. Germline CDR1 is GTSNPN and CDR2 is SVGIG (reference sequence). The chain's CDR3 is CAWSKEGYTF. CDR3 DNA sequence: TGTGCCTGGAGTAAAGAGGGCTACACCTTC.

The chain links TRBV7-3 to TRBJ1-2; 7 nucleotides line up with TRBD1. The germline gives CDR1 SGHTA, CDR2 FQGTGA. V dropped 4 bases and J dropped 8; count of bases not matched to a gene: 10. The CDR3 consists of 14 residues. CDR3 DNA sequence: TGTGCCAGCAGCTCCCAGGGACAGAGTATAGGCTACACCTTC. It specifies CASSSQGQSIGYTF.

The V gene is TRBV7-2, the J gene TRBJ2-1; a possible D gene is TRBD1 (6 bases). V was cut by 7 bases and J by 8 bases, with 18 bases left in between. CDR1 is SGHTA, CDR2 FQGNSA, per germline. The CDR3 contains 14 residues. The CDR3 here is CASTPQGWGHEQFF. The CDR3 region has the DNA TGTGCCAGCACCCCACAAGGCTGGGGGCATGAGCAGTTCTTC.

The V call is TRBV2, the J call TRBJ1-2; tentatively, D is TRBD1 (5 bases). V lost 5 bases, J lost 2 bases, and 9 bases lay in between. Germline lookup yields CDR1 SNHLY and CDR2 FYNNEI. CDR3 length equals 13 residues. CDR3 DNA sequence: TGTGCCAGCAGTCGGGACGGGAACTATGGCTACACCTTC. Its protein product is CASSRDGNYGYTF.

The rearrangement links TRBV19 to TRBJ1-6, with TRBD1 identical over 10 bases. Germline V gene lookup returns CDR1 LNHDA and CDR2 SQIVND (reference sequence). The CDR3 extends over 15 amino acids. The ends lost 3 bases at V and 11 bases at J; junction bases unmatched: 7. In DNA, the CDR3 is TGTGCCAGTAGTATGGACAGGGGGGGCGGAGCACCCCTCCACTTT. It yields the protein CASSMDRGGGAPLHF.

This clone showed up just once. The J gene is TRBJ2-5, the V gene TRBV29-1; possible D gene TRBD2, 5 bases. Germline CDR1 reads SQVTM; CDR2 reads ANQGSEA. The CDR3 runs to 11 residues. Trimming removed 8 bases at V and 5 bases at J, with 12 bases between. This CDR3 reads CSTRTGETQYF. For the CDR3, the DNA is TGCAGCACACGGACGGGGGAGACCCAGTACTTC. Looking up the rest from reference TRBV29-1 and TRBJ2-5 gives the full variable domain: SAVISQKPSRDICQRGTSLTIQCQVDSQVTMMFWYRQQPGQSLTLIATANQGSEATYESGFVIDKFPISRPNLTFSTLTVSNMSPEDSSIYLCSTRTGETQYFGPGTRLLVL.

This chain uses TRBV29-1 with TRBJ1-3; no firm D call. V lost 1 base, J lost 7 bases, and 5 bases lay in between. Germline CDR1 is SQVTM and CDR2 is ANQGSEA. The length of the CDR3 is 11 residues. DNA of the CDR3: TGCAGCGTTGAAGTGGCCAACACCATATATTTT. Encoded protein: CSVEVANTIYF.

This clone was observed a handful of times. The chain links TRBV7-2 to TRBJ1-2, with 12 bases lining up with TRBD1. CDR3 size: 15 residues. CDR1 is SGHTA, CDR2 FQGNSA, per germline. V was pared by 4 bases and J by 4 bases, with 4 bases of the junction left unmatched. CDR3: CASSSRDRGLYGYTF. The CDR3 nucleotides read TGTGCCAGCAGCTCCCGGGACAGGGGGCTCTATGGCTACACCTTC.

This clone was recorded only once. The rearrangement joins TRBV12-5 to TRBJ2-5; unclear D gene. The CDR3 contains 13 residues. Looked up from germline, CDR1 is LGHNT and CDR2 is FRNRAP. V was cut by 1 base and J by 2 bases, with 5 bases left in between. CDR3 sequence: CASGLGQQETQYF. In DNA, the CDR3 is TGTGCTAGTGGTTTGGGTCAGCAAGAGACCCAGTACTTC.

This chain uses TRBV27 with TRBJ1-1; D is unclear. CDR1 and CDR2 from the germline V gene are MNHEY and SMNVEV (reference sequence). Trimming removed 3 bases at V and 3 bases at J, with 8 bases between. The CDR3 extends over 13 amino acids. The chain's CDR3 is CASSLSSDTEAFF. The CDR3 region has the DNA TGTGCCAGCAGTTTGAGTTCTGACACTGAAGCTTTCTTT.

The chain has TRBV28 and TRBJ1-5; D may be TRBD1 (6 bases). Germline CDR1 and CDR2: MDHEN and SYDVKM. The CDR3 consists of 19 residues. The V and J ends lost 6 bases and 0 bases respectively, with 24 bases between them. CDR3 residues: CASSSPAPAGVYSNQPQHF. As DNA, the CDR3 is TGTGCCAGCAGCTCCCCCGCCCCCGCAGGGGTATATAGCAATCAGCCCCAGCATTTT.

A few counts support this clone. This chain joins TRBV10-3 and TRBJ1-1, with no clear D. CDR1 is ENHRY and CDR2 is SYGVKD in the germline V gene. V was shortened by 0 bases and J by 5 bases, with 7 bases between the two germline ends. The CDR3 spans 13 residues. DNA of the CDR3: TGTGCCATCAGTGAGTCCCTCGGAACTGAAGCTTTCTTT. It translates to CAISESLGTEAFF.

Only a few counts were recorded for this clone. This rearrangement joins TRBV6-1 to TRBJ2-7; 8 bases align to TRBD1. The trim removed 1 base at V and 5 bases at J, leaving 13 bases unmatched. The CDR3 contains 17 residues. The V gene's germline CDR1 is MNHNS and CDR2 SASEGT. CDR3 amino acids: CASSEGLIWAGGHEQYF. CDR3 nucleotide sequence: TGTGCCAGCAGTGAAGGGCTTATCTGGGCAGGGGGCCACGAGCAGTACTTC.

J is TRBJ2-5 and V is TRBV4-3, with D tentatively TRBD2 (6 bases). This CDR3 has 12 amino acids. Between the trimmed V and J ends, which lost 0 bases and 9 bases, there was a span of 8 bases. CDR1 and CDR2 (germline): LGHNA, YSLEER. The CDR3 bases are TGCGCCAGCAGCCAAGATCGGGGGTCCCAGTACTTC. Protein: CASSQDRGSQYF.

This clone was seen once. The chain combines TRBV10-3 with TRBJ1-6; TRBD1 matches at 7 bases. The CDR3 totals 16 residues. CDR1 is ENHRY, CDR2 SYGVKD, per germline. V dropped 2 bases and J dropped 3; count of bases not matched to a gene: 4. CDR3 residues: CAISEADRVYNSPLHF. The DNA of the CDR3 is TGTGCCATCAGTGAGGCCGACAGGGTCTATAATTCACCCCTCCACTTT.

This chain joins TRBV27 and TRBJ2-6; tentative D call: TRBD2 (6 bases). The CDR3 contains 17 residues. Germline lookup yields CDR1 MNHEY and CDR2 SMNVEV (reference sequence). V shed 2 bases and J shed 3 bases, with 14 bases lying between them. This CDR3 reads CASSLRGGFGGANVLTF. CDR3 DNA: TGTGCCAGCAGTTTACGTGGGGGGTTTGGTGGGGCCAACGTCCTGACTTTC.

The chain uses TRBV29-1 and TRBJ2-3; TRBD1 might be the D (5 bases). This CDR3 has 13 residues. V was shortened by 8 bases and J by 0 bases, with 12 bases between the two germline ends. Germline lookup yields CDR1 SQVTM and CDR2 ANQGSEA. As DNA, the CDR3 is TGCAGCCTCCGACAGACTAGCACAGATACGCAGTATTTT. It encodes CSLRQTSTDTQYF.

The CDR3 coding sequence is TGTGCCAGCAGCGCCCGGACCGCTAGCACAGATACGCAGTATTTT. Its protein is CASSARTASTDTQYF. The J gene is TRBJ2-3, the V gene TRBV9, with no clear D. The CDR3 runs 15 residues. Trimming took 3 bases from V and 0 from J, leaving 11 bases between them. The germline CDR1 and CDR2 sequences are SGDLS and YYNGEE.

This sequence joins TRBV13 and TRBJ2-3, with D unclear. V lost 5 bases to trimming and J lost 0 bases, with 12 bases between them. Germline CDR1 reads PRHDT; CDR2 reads FYEKMQ (reference sequence). The CDR3 is made up of 15 amino acids. Here the CDR3 reads CASSIDKPSTDTQYF. The CDR3 coding sequence is TGTGCCAGCAGCATAGATAAGCCTAGCACAGATACGCAGTATTTT.

This clone was seen only once. The chain uses TRBV5-1 and TRBJ1-3; D perhaps matches TRBD1 (5 bases). Germline assignment: CDR1 SGHRS and CDR2 YFSETQ. The CDR3 runs 17 residues. Trimming removed 0 bases at V and 4 bases at J, with 17 bases between. CDR3 loop: CASSLAGTQGGGNTIYF. The CDR3 region has the DNA TGCGCCAGCAGCTTGGCCGGGACCCAGGGAGGCGGAAACACCATATATTTT.

The chain links TRBV6-4 to TRBJ1-1; D is uncertain. Germline V gene data show CDR1 as MRHNA and CDR2 as SNTAGT. Trimming took off 2 bases at V and 0 bases at J, with 4 bases between the two ends. The CDR3 is 13 residues long. The CDR3 reads CASSDEMNTEAFF. In DNA form, the CDR3 reads TGTGCCAGCAGTGACGAAATGAACACTGAAGCTTTCTTT.